The clone carrying this T cell receptor beta chain rates as medium-sized. Its specificity is not known. The sample originates from a study of vaccination and CD4 T cells after COVID-19. Overall study context: Post-COVID samples had a sampling time that fell a median around 100 days after diagnosis (range 35 to 161).

The V gene's germline CDR1 is MNHNS and CDR2 SASEGT. V lost 6 bases to trimming and J lost 5 bases; unmatched junction nucleotides: 9. CDR3 length: 15 amino acids. Overall study findings and caveats: Among reactive clones from convalescent patients, a median roughly 90% appeared only post-vaccination.

Documented treatment: roughly 10-day PBMC culture with coronavirus spike peptide pools or control peptides (ViraFEST assay). Following expansion of antigen-specific T cells with peptide pools, ViraFEST then sequenced TCRs. On days 3 and 7, half the medium was swapped for fresh IL-2-containing medium. Cultured CD4+ T cell DNA underwent sequencing with the Oncomine TCR Beta short-read assay. TCRdb re-derived calls from the PCR reads in MiXCR, one entry per CDR3 protein. The sample includes around 7,800 distinct CDR3 sequences, about three fifths of them seen just once. This TCR derives from a human donor who had recovered from COVID-19. The gene calls are TRBV6-1 and TRBJ2-7; 11 bases are a match to TRBD2. Sequences were obtained from CD4+ T cells from blood, cultured in vitro. The DNA for the CDR3 is TGTGCCAGCAGAGAGAGACTAGCGGGATCCAACGAGCAGTACTTC. It encodes CASRERLAGSNEQYF.